The 32 T cell receptor beta chains below come from one sample, sequenced in a study of Ad26.COV2.S vaccination and SARS-CoV-2 variants. Sequencing used immunoSEQ multiplex PCR; TCRdb keeps in-frame clones, though not all of them. Counted here are hundreds of thousands of clones, about nine tenths occurring once; the ten biggest clones make up around 3.5%. Treatment specified: roughly 18 received Ad26.COV2.S at low or high dose, single or two shots; about 5 received placebo; per-sample allocation not given. Sampling happened 63 days after the first vaccine or placebo injection. The sample in question was peripheral blood, obtained in a trial of Ad26.COV2.S vaccine versus placebo. The receptors derive from a person between 18 and 59 years old who received the Ad26.COV2.S COVID-19 vaccine or a placebo.

The rearrangement uses TRBV30 and TRBJ1-5; D might be TRBD1 (6 bases). Trimming took off 2 bases at V and 7 bases at J, with 12 bases between the two ends. Looked up from germline, CDR1 is GTSNPN and CDR2 is SVGIG (reference sequence). This CDR3 is built from 13 residues. The CDR3 is CAWSPGGSQPQHF. The CDR3 DNA follows: TGTGCCTGGAGTCCCGGGGGCAGCCAGCCCCAGCATTTT.

In this sample, this clone turned up once. The chain employs TRBV19 and TRBJ1-1, with D tentatively TRBD1 (5 bases). Germline V gives CDR1 LNHDA, CDR2 SQIVND (reference sequence). The CDR3 is 15 residues long. Trimming cost V 2 bases and J 0 bases, with 10 bases left between them. Here the CDR3 DNA reads TGTGCCAGTAGTATATGGGGGAAGCTGAACACTGAAGCTTTCTTT. Translating it yields CASSIWGKLNTEAFF.

The J gene is TRBJ2-5, the V gene TRBV6-5, with D possibly matching TRBD1 (6 bases). V dropped 6 bases and J dropped 7 bases, with 15 bases sitting between them. Germline V gene sequence: CDR1 MNHEY, CDR2 SVGAGI. The CDR3 runs 13 residues. The CDR3 DNA reads as TGTGCCAGCAGCCTCACGGAGACAGGGACCCAGTACTTC. This encodes CASSLTETGTQYF.

The chain links TRBV5-1 to TRBJ2-7, with TRBD1 matching over 7 bases. Germline assignment: CDR1 SGHRS and CDR2 YFSETQ. V lost 9 bases to trimming and J lost 2 bases; unmatched junction nucleotides: 14. CDR3 length: 15 residues. CDR3 amino acids: CATSLGTGEPYEQYF. Written as DNA, the CDR3 is TGCGCCACCTCCTTGGGTACAGGGGAGCCCTACGAGCAGTACTTC.

This rearrangement joins TRBV30 to TRBJ2-3, with TRBD1 as a possible D gene (5 bases). V lost 0 bases and J lost 6, with 7 bases in between. There are 12 residues in the CDR3. Looked up from germline, CDR1 is GTSNPN and CDR2 is SVGIG (reference sequence). CDR3 bases: TGTGCCTGGAGTGTAAGGGGTGATACGCAGTATTTT. Protein sequence: CAWSVRGDTQYF.

This chain joins TRBV10-3 and TRBJ1-4, with D unclear. The CDR3 covers 14 residues. Germline V gene data show CDR1 as ENHRY and CDR2 as SYGVKD. V was pared by 5 bases and J by 0 bases, with 7 bases between. The CDR3 coding sequence is TGTGCCATCAGTCGTGCTGCAACTAATGAAAAACTGTTTTTT. This codes for CAISRAATNEKLFF.

The V and J genes are TRBV2 and TRBJ2-7, with TRBD1 matching over 7 bases. The trim removed 5 bases at V and 0 bases at J, leaving 4 bases unmatched. The CDR3 is 14 amino acids. Germline V lookup: CDR1 SNHLY, CDR2 FYNNEI. CDR3 coding DNA: TGTGCCAGCAGTACCGGGACAGACTCCTACGAGCAGTACTTC. It encodes CASSTGTDSYEQYF.

V usage is TRBV2 and J usage is TRBJ1-6; D ambiguous. The CDR3 runs 14 residues. CDR1 is SNHLY, CDR2 FYNNEI, per germline. V shed 6 bases and J shed 6 bases, with 12 bases lying between them. The CDR3 nucleotides read TGTGCCAGCAGAATGGACTGGAGTAATTCACCCCTCCACTTT. It codes for CASRMDWSNSPLHF.

The chain combines TRBV19 with TRBJ1-5; maybe TRBD1 (5 bases). V was shortened by 1 base and J by 3 bases, with 10 bases between the two germline ends. CDR1 is LNHDA and CDR2 is SQIVND in the germline V gene (reference sequence). CDR3 size: 15 residues. DNA of the CDR3: TGTGCCAGTAGTATAGGGGGACGGATCAATCAGCCCCAGCATTTT. The encoded protein is CASSIGGRINQPQHF.

J is TRBJ2-3 and V is TRBV4-3; 13 bases align to TRBD2. Germline CDR1 and CDR2: LGHNA and YSLEER. Germline trimming cut 2 bases from V and 1 base from J; bases unmatched to any gene: 3. This CDR3 has 17 amino acids. CDR3 DNA: TGCGCCAGCAGCCAACTAGGGACTAGCGGGGGCACAGATACGCAGTATTTT. This translates into CASSQLGTSGGTDTQYF.

This chain uses TRBV15 with TRBJ2-7; TRBD2 is a possible D gene (6 bases). Germline values: CDR1 LNHNV, CDR2 YYDKDF (reference sequence). This CDR3 comprises 13 residues. Trimming left V 5 bases short and J 0 bases short, with 8 bases between. The CDR3 reads CATSAGPSYEQYF. For the CDR3, the DNA is TGTGCCACCAGCGCGGGACCCTCCTACGAGCAGTACTTC.

This clone is a singleton in its sample. V is TRBV12-3 or TRBV12-4 and J is TRBJ1-6, with a possible D match to TRBD1 (5 bases). V was clipped by 4 bases and J by 8 bases, with 9 bases between them. This CDR3 is built from 13 residues. The CDR3, as DNA: TGTGCCAGCAGTTCATGGGACCATTCACCCCTCCACTTT. This translates into CASSSWDHSPLHF.

This CDR3 is CAISEAPDNPVLEAFF. CDR3 nucleotide sequence: TGTGCCATCAGTGAGGCCCCCGATAACCCGGTTCTTGAAGCTTTCTTT. V is TRBV10-3 and J is TRBJ1-1; D remains ambiguous. The ends were cut back, 2 bases at V and 7 bases at J, with 20 bases in the middle. From germline, CDR1 is ENHRY and CDR2 SYGVKD. The CDR3 spans 16 residues.

As regards this clone: This specimen includes other DNA sequences encoding the same CDR3. This chain connects TRBV4-1 to TRBJ1-4; perhaps TRBD1 as D (5 bases). Per the germline V gene, CDR1 is MGHRA and CDR2 is YSYEKL. Trimming took off 0 bases at V and 7 bases at J, with 6 bases between the two ends. The length of the CDR3 is 13 residues. The DNA for the CDR3 is TGCGCCAGCAGCCAAGAAAGGGGTGAAAAACTGTTTTTT. Its protein is CASSQERGEKLFF.

This clone was observed a single time. The V gene is TRBV12-5, the J gene TRBJ1-5; 8 positions agree with TRBD1. With 7 bases clipped from V and 4 bases from J, the junction kept 6 bases outside the gene matches. Germline V CDR1 and CDR2: LGHNT, FRNRAP. The CDR3 runs 14 residues. The chain's CDR3 is CASAPGTGNQPQHF. As DNA, the CDR3 is TGTGCTAGTGCCCCCGGGACAGGAAATCAGCCCCAGCATTTT. Combining the CDR3 with reference TRBV12-5 and TRBJ1-5 gives the whole variable domain DARVTQTPRHKVTEMGQEVTMRCQPILGHNTVFWYRQTMMQGLELLAYFRNRAPLDDSGMPKDRFSAEMPDATLATLKIQPSEPRDSAVYFCASAPGTGNQPQHFGDGTRLSIL.

The chain uses TRBV5-8 and TRBJ2-3; 8 bases line up with TRBD1. CDR1 and CDR2 (germline): SGHTS, YDEGEE. There are 15 residues in the CDR3. Trimming at V came to 4 bases and at J to 2 bases, leaving 6 bases not matched to a gene. CDR3 in DNA: TGTGCCAGCAGCAAGGACAGGGACTTCACAGATACGCAGTATTTT. Translated, it gives CASSKDRDFTDTQYF.

The rearrangement links TRBV24-1 to TRBJ2-1, with 9 bases lining up with TRBD1. Germline CDR1 KGHDR, CDR2 SFDVKD. The CDR3 has 14 residues. V shed 9 bases, J shed 8 bases, and the junction held 10 bases outside the gene matches. CDR3 sequence reads: CATSDRGVEYEQFF. The CDR3 region has the DNA TGTGCCACCTCCGACAGGGGGGTTGAATATGAGCAGTTCTTC.

The CDR3: CASSQIAGGLVNEQFF. The CDR3 nucleotides read TGTGCCAGCAGCCAGATAGCGGGGGGGCTAGTAAATGAGCAGTTCTTC. This chain uses TRBV14 with TRBJ2-1, with 11 bases fitting TRBD2. Germline CDR1 reads SGHDN; CDR2 reads FVKESK. The junction had 8 bases not matched to a gene; V was cut back by 3 bases and J by 7 bases. The CDR3 is made up of 16 amino acids.

The CDR3 reads CASSDRTEYNEQFF. The CDR3, as DNA: TGTGCCAGCAGCGACCGAACCGAGTACAATGAGCAGTTCTTC. This chain links TRBV9 with TRBJ2-1, with no clear D. Germline loops: CDR1 SGDLS, CDR2 YYNGEE. This CDR3 is built from 14 residues. Trimming removed 3 bases at V and 4 bases at J, with 11 bases between. Drawing the rest from reference TRBV9 and TRBJ2-1, the complete variable domain is DSGVTQTPKHLITATGQRVTLRCSPRSGDLSVYWYQQSLDQGLQFLIQYYNGEERAKGNILERFSAQQFPDLHSELNLSSLELGDSALYFCASSDRTEYNEQFFGPGTRLTVL.

This clone was picked up a small number of times. The CDR3 nucleotides are TGTGCCAGCAGCCAAGATTCGGCAGCTCGAGGATCGAGATATGGCTACACCTTC. Its translation: CASSQDSAARGSRYGYTF. The chain couples TRBV4-2 to TRBJ1-2; D remains unclear. Per germline, CDR1 LGHNA and CDR2 YNFKEQ. This CDR3 spans 18 amino acids. Trimming cost V 0 bases and J 5 bases, with 22 bases left between them.

The rearrangement joins TRBV7-2 to TRBJ2-7; no definite D call. V was clipped by 5 bases and J by 3 bases, with 11 bases between them. Germline V gives CDR1 SGHTA, CDR2 FQGNSA. The CDR3 length is 13 residues. CDR3 in amino acids: CASSGKSSYEQYF. Here the CDR3 DNA reads TGTGCCAGCAGCGGTAAGAGTAGCTACGAGCAGTACTTC.

V is TRBV27 and J is TRBJ1-1, with 8 bases fitting TRBD1. The CDR3 runs to 14 residues. Germline CDR1 reads MNHEY; CDR2 reads SMNVEV (reference sequence). Trimming removed 5 bases from V and 4 bases from J; junction bases left unmatched: 6. The CDR3 protein is CASSPRQGITEAFF. The CDR3 DNA sequence: TGTGCCAGCAGTCCTAGACAGGGGATCACTGAAGCTTTCTTT.

The V call is TRBV18, the J call TRBJ2-7, with 7 nucleotides matching TRBD1. V lost 1 base, J lost 2 bases, and 5 bases stayed unmatched. The CDR3 totals 15 residues. Germline V CDR1 and CDR2: KGHSH, LQKENI. CDR3 coding DNA: TGTGCCAGCTCACCACTTGGGGACAGTGCCTACGAGCAGTACTTC. Protein: CASSPLGDSAYEQYF.

This chain links TRBV4-3 with TRBJ2-4; unclear D gene. The germline gives CDR1 LGHNA, CDR2 YSLEER. V was cut by 0 bases and J by 5 bases, with 11 bases left in between. The CDR3 is made up of 15 amino acids. The CDR3 sequence: CASSQDPGYENIQYF. CDR3 bases: TGCGCCAGCAGCCAAGATCCCGGGTACGAAAACATTCAGTACTTC.

This clone occurred once. Other DNA sequences in the same sample also yield this CDR3. This chain links TRBV19 with TRBJ1-1, with TRBD1 as a possible D gene (6 bases). This CDR3 contains 13 residues. The V gene lost 4 bases and the J gene lost 3 bases, with 9 bases spanning the gap. Germline assignment: CDR1 LNHDA and CDR2 SQIVND (reference sequence). This CDR3 is CASSTTGDTEAFF. In DNA form, the CDR3 reads TGTGCCAGTAGTACGACAGGAGACACTGAAGCTTTCTTT.

The chain recombines TRBV25-1 with TRBJ2-7, with TRBD2 as a possible D gene (6 bases). Germline-derived CDR1 and CDR2 are MGHDK and SYGVNS. The CDR3 extends over 12 amino acids. V was cut by 3 bases and J by 12 bases, with 15 bases left in between. Here the CDR3 reads CASSEYTSHAYF. The CDR3 DNA is TGTGCCAGCAGTGAGTATACTAGCCACGCGTACTTC.

The chain has TRBV19 and TRBJ1-6; perhaps TRBD1 as D (5 bases). The CDR3 extends over 14 amino acids. Germline-derived CDR1 and CDR2 are LNHDA and SQIVND (reference sequence). V was shortened by 6 bases and J by 7 bases, with 13 bases between the two germline ends. The CDR3: CASSGAGRNSPLHF. The CDR3 DNA is TGTGCCAGTAGCGGGGCAGGGAGGAATTCACCCCTCCACTTT.

CDR3 region: CASSHGRPQGRNTIYF. DNA of the CDR3: TGTGCCAGCAGCCACGGGCGACCACAGGGGAGAAACACCATATATTTT. The chain employs TRBV3-1 (or the pseudogene TRBV3-2) and TRBJ1-3; 7 bases fit TRBD1. This CDR3 region has 16 residues. Germline V gene sequence: CDR1 LGHDT, CDR2 YNNKEL (reference sequence). V was clipped by 3 bases and J by 5 bases; unmatched bases: 10.

The J gene is TRBJ2-3, the V gene TRBV6-4; no firm D call. The CDR3 extends over 13 amino acids. With 6 bases removed from V and 1 base from J, the gap between germline ends came to 8 bases. Germline CDR1 reads MRHNA; CDR2 reads SNTAGT. The CDR3 spells CASRALGTDTQYF. The DNA for the CDR3 is TGTGCCAGCAGGGCGTTGGGCACAGATACGCAGTATTTT.

The J gene is TRBJ2-5, the V gene TRBV9; 10 bases are shared with TRBD1. The germline V gene encodes CDR1 SGDLS and CDR2 YYNGEE. V shed 4 bases, J shed 4 bases, and the junction held 10 bases outside the gene matches. The CDR3 consists of 16 residues. DNA for the CDR3: TGTGCCAGCAGCTCTAGGGACAGGGGATTCGCAGAGACCCAGTACTTC. The encoded protein is CASSSRDRGFAETQYF. The full variable domain, in which reference TRBV9 and TRBJ2-5 provide the parts outside the CDR3, is DSGVTQTPKHLITATGQRVTLRCSPRSGDLSVYWYQQSLDQGLQFLIQYYNGEERAKGNILERFSAQQFPDLHSELNLSSLELGDSALYFCASSSRDRGFAETQYFGPGTRLLVL.

V usage is TRBV6-6 and J usage is TRBJ2-7; perhaps TRBD1 as D (5 bases). This CDR3 comprises 13 residues. Trimming took off 6 bases at V and 0 bases at J, with 9 bases between the two ends. Per the germline V gene, CDR1 is MNHNY and CDR2 is SVGAGI (reference sequence). The CDR3 nucleotides are TGTGCCAGCAGGAAGGACACCTCCTACGAGCAGTACTTC. Amino acids: CASRKDTSYEQYF.

V usage is TRBV6-5 and J usage is TRBJ1-3, with TRBD1 as a possible D gene (6 bases). CDR1 is MNHEY and CDR2 is SVGAGI in the germline V gene. V lost 6 bases, J lost 4 bases, and 10 bases lay in between. CDR3 size: 13 residues. The CDR3 DNA reads TGTGCCAGCAGACGGGACAACGGAAACACCATATATTTT. Translating it yields CASRRDNGNTIYF.